This T cell receptor beta chain was recovered during a study of blood T cell repertoires in COVID-19. Study-level background: Sample material is recorded as cDNA or gDNA derived from T cells, B-cell-depleted T cells, or PBMCs.

The assay was immunoSEQ multiplex PCR, and TCRdb's table has in-frame clones only and misses some. The sample contains hundreds of thousands of clones, roughly nine tenths of which appear only once. Unmatched junction bases numbered 14, after V lost 6 bases and J lost 3 bases. The CDR3 spans 18 residues. Germline loops: CDR1 SGHDT, CDR2 YYEEEE. The sequence was collected from a man aged 18 to 30 who had recovered from COVID-19. Sequenced: PBMCs or T cells enriched from blood (not recorded which). V is TRBV5-6 and J is TRBJ2-1, with 11 bases aligning to TRBD2. The CDR3 reads CASNVAGGATEGYNEQFF. For the CDR3, the DNA is TGTGCCAGCAACGTAGCGGGAGGGGCTACCGAGGGCTACAATGAGCAGTTCTTC.